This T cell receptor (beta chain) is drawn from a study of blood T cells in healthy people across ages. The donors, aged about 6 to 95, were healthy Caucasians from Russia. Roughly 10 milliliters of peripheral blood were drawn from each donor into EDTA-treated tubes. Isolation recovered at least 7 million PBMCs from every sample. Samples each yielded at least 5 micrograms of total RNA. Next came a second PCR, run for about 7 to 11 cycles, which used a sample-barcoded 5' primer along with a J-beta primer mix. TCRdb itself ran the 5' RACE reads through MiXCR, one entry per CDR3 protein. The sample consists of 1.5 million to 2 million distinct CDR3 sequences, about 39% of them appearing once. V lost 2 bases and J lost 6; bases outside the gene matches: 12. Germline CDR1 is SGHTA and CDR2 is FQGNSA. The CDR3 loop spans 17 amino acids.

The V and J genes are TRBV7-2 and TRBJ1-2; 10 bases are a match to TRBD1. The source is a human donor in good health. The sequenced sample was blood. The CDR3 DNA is TGTGCCAGCAGCTTAATTCCCCCCCGGACAGGGGGTGATGGCTACACCTTC. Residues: CASSLIPPRTGGDGYTF.